This is a list of T cell receptor beta chains from one sample in a study of blood T cell repertoires in COVID-19. Method: immunoSEQ multiplex PCR; TCRdb's copy keeps in-frame clones and lacks some. The sample holds about 250,000 clones; 80% to 90% are singletons and the top ten take just over 6.5%. Sequenced: PBMCs or T cells enriched from blood (not recorded which). These receptors all stem from a woman aged 45-60 years who had been exposed to COVID-19. Each CDR3 is given with its conserved first and last residue. A D gene is named only where the DNA matches it firmly.

16,TRBV6-4,TRBD1,TRBJ2-1,CASSDPSGTGSTTQFF,TGTGCCAGCAGTGATCCATCGGGGACAGGGTCCACTACTCAGTTCTTC
16,TRBV7-2,TRBD1,TRBJ1-2,CASSPKAGTERYGYTF,TGTGCCAGCAGCCCGAAGGCCGGGACAGAGCGCTATGGCTACACCTTC
14,TRBV5-1,TRBD1,TRBJ1-1,CASSEVMTGGWAFF,TGCGCCAGCAGCGAAGTGATGACAGGGGGATGGGCTTTCTTT
14,TRBV9,TRBD1,TRBJ2-5,CASSVTGVQETQYF,TGTGCCAGCAGCGTAACAGGGGTCCAAGAGACCCAGTACTTC
15,TRBV5-1,-,TRBJ2-7,CASSSRTGIAYEQYF,TGCGCCAGCAGCTCGCGAACAGGGATAGCGTACGAGCAGTACTTC
14,TRBV3-1/TRBV3-2,-,TRBJ2-2,CASSQLRGTGELFF,TGTGCCAGCAGCCAGTTAAGGGGCACCGGGGAGCTGTTTTTT
13,TRBV6-5,-,TRBJ1-3,CASSSVTGNTIYF,TGTGCCAGCAGCTCCGTCACAGGAAACACCATATATTTT
14,TRBV5-1,TRBD2,TRBJ2-1,CASSPGLAGGEQFF,TGCGCCAGCAGCCCTGGACTAGCGGGGGGTGAGCAGTTCTTC
15,TRBV9,-,TRBJ1-4,CASSVAWGRGEKLFF,TGTGCCAGCAGCGTAGCTTGGGGGCGCGGTGAAAAACTGTTTTTT
16,TRBV7-2,TRBD2,TRBJ2-1,CASSPGGSGGWNEQFF,TGTGCCAGCAGCCCAGGGGGTAGCGGGGGTTGGAATGAGCAGTTCTTC
13,TRBV7-3,-,TRBJ2-1,CASSPPSQNEQFF,TGTGCCAGCAGCCCCCCGTCCCAGAATGAGCAGTTCTTC
16,TRBV25-1,-,TRBJ2-1,CASSEYTEGYYNEQFF,TGTGCCAGCAGTGAATATACCGAGGGATACTACAATGAGCAGTTCTTC
16,TRBV19,-,TRBJ1-5,CASTLGGGVGSQPQHF,TGTGCCAGTACCCTCGGGGGGGGTGTAGGCAGTCAGCCCCAGCATTTT
14,TRBV6-5,TRBD1,TRBJ1-3,CASSSNGQANTIYF,TGTGCCAGCAGTTCGAATGGACAGGCAAACACCATATATTTT
16,TRBV5-1,TRBD1,TRBJ2-2,CASSSLTGRNTGELFF,TGCGCCAGCAGCTCCCTGACAGGGAGGAACACCGGGGAGCTGTTTTTT
15,TRBV11-2,TRBD1,TRBJ1-2,CASSLRPGQGDGYTF,TGTGCCAGCAGCTTACGTCCGGGACAGGGGGATGGCTACACCTTC
16,TRBV7-3,-,TRBJ1-5,CAHARGADYSNQPQHF,TGTGCCCACGCTCGGGGAGCCGATTATAGCAATCAGCCCCAGCATTTT
15,TRBV4-1,TRBD1,TRBJ2-7,CASSQDRQGLYEQYF,TGCGCCAGCAGCCAGGATAGACAGGGGCTCTACGAGCAGTACTTC
13,TRBV5-1,-,TRBJ1-1,CASKDQQDTEAFF,TGCGCCAGCAAAGATCAACAGGATACTGAAGCTTTCTTT